The present TCR beta chain was sequenced within a study of prognosis after radiotherapy for stage I lung cancer. Study at large: Stage I non-small cell lung cancer patients, who were enrolled in Nanjing, China, joined the cohort between 2018 and January 2019.

This clonotype was seen repeatedly, ten times or more. What it binds is not known. Whole-study findings and limits: Among expanded TCR clones, tumor specificity was not determined.

By two-round multiplex PCR, the TCR beta CDR3 was amplified from genomic DNA. Primers specific to each TRBV and TRBJ gene were used in first-round PCR. Universal primers were used for second-round PCR. TCRdb fed the multiplex PCR reads into MiXCR, producing one record per CDR3 protein. The sample lists roughly 38,000 distinct CDR3 sequences; around 22% were seen once. Peripheral blood samples of six milliliters were drawn at each of two time points. CDR3 length: 13 amino acids. V lost 1 base to trimming and J lost 4 bases, with 7 bases between them. The chain carries TRBV12-3 or TRBV12-4 and TRBJ1-2; D not resolved. The sequencing used PBMCs, collected before or after stereotactic body radiation therapy (not recorded which). This TCR came from a donor over 45 with non-small cell lung cancer. CDR3 residues: CASSLGPFYGYTF. The CDR3 nucleotides read TGTGCCAGCAGTTTAGGGCCTTTCTATGGCTACACCTTC.